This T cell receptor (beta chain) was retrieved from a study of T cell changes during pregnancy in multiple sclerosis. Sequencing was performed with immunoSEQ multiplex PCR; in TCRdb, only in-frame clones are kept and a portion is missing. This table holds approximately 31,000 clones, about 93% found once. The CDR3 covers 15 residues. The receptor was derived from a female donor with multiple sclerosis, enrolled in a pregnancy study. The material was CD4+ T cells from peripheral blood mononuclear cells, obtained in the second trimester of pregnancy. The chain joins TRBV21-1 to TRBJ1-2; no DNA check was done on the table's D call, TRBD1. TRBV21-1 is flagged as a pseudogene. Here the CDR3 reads CASSKAPQVHYGYTF. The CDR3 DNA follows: TGTGCCAGCAGCAAAGCCCCCCAGGTTCACTATGGCTACACCTTC.